The 26 T cell receptor beta chains given below trace back to one sample, sequenced in a study of CD8+CD57+ T cells in acquired aplastic anemia. TCR beta VDJ combinations and CDR3 sequences were profiled from genomic DNA. TCRdb passed the reads through MiXCR, listing each CDR3 protein once. The table records about 35,000 distinct CDR3 sequences, more than 75% of them present only once. The sequencing sample was made of sorted CD4+, CD8+, or CD8+CD57+ T cells (not recorded which) from PBMCs. The receptors were gathered from a human donor in good health, serving as a control.

A word on this clonotype: The junction shows a germline mismatch at one end, possibly a read error. J is TRBJ2-6 and V is TRBV25-1; 7 bases are a match to TRBD1. Germline CDR1 MGHDK, CDR2 SYGVNS. CDR3 length: 14 residues. The CDR3 DNA reads as TGTGCTAGCACGACATGGAAGGGGGCCAACGTCCCGACTTTC. Translation: CASTTWKGANVPTF.

Concerning this clonotype: Compared with germline, one end of the junction differs, possibly owing to a read error. The V and J genes are TRBV2 and TRBJ2-7; D could derive from TRBD1 or TRBD2 (7 bases each). This CDR3 comprises 12 residues. Per germline, CDR1 SNHLY and CDR2 FYNNEI. CDR3 sequence: CAGSEKQGREYF. The CDR3, as DNA: TGTGCCGGCAGTGAGAAACAGGGGAGGGAGTACTTC.

This clonotype is large within its sample. J is TRBJ2-7 and V is TRBV10-3; TRBD1 or TRBD2 may be the D gene (6 bases each). This CDR3 is built from 16 residues. CDR1 ENHRY and CDR2 SYGVKD come from the germline V gene. Between the trimmed V and J ends, which lost 4 bases and 0 bases, there was a span of 16 bases. CDR3 residues: CAISGGAADGSYEQYF. CDR3 DNA: TGTGCCATCAGTGGGGGGGCTGCGGATGGCTCCTACGAGCAGTACTTC.

Only one count was recorded for this clonotype. The genes are TRBV10-3 and TRBJ1-5; TRBD1 is a possible D gene (5 bases). V lost 10 bases to trimming and J lost 1 base, with 11 bases between them. Germline CDR1 and CDR2: ENHRY and SYGVKD. This CDR3 has 13 residues. The CDR3 DNA follows: TGTGCCACCGGGACGGAGAGCAATCAGCCCCAGCATTTT. This codes for CATGTESNQPQHF.

This clonotype is a singleton in its sample. This rearrangement joins TRBV29-1 to TRBJ2-6; D not certain. This CDR3 is 15 amino acids long. V was clipped by 4 bases and J by 0 bases, with 10 bases between them. The germline V gene encodes CDR1 SQVTM and CDR2 ANQGSEA. The DNA of the CDR3 is TGCAGCGTTGGTTGGTTGAGCTCTGGGGCCAACGTCCTGACTTTC. Encoded protein: CSVGWLSSGANVLTF.

The chain uses TRBV7-9 and TRBJ1-4, with TRBD1 as a possible D gene (5 bases). The V end lost 8 bases, the J end lost 7 bases, and 20 bases lay between the germline ends. CDR1 SEHNR and CDR2 FQNEAQ come from the germline V gene (reference sequence). This CDR3 has 15 residues. The CDR3 is CASRPKGRIGEKLFF. Written as DNA, the CDR3 is TGTGCCAGCCGACCTAAGGGGCGTATTGGTGAAAAACTGTTTTTT.

The chain is built from TRBV24-1 and TRBJ2-7, with 10 positions matching TRBD1. With V trimmed by 10 bases and J by 3 bases, 8 bases remained unmatched. Germline assignment: CDR1 KGHDR and CDR2 SFDVKD. CDR3 length: 14 amino acids. DNA for the CDR3: TGTGCCACTACTACGGGACAGGGGCACTACGAGCAGTACTTC. Its translation: CATTTGQGHYEQYF.

This chain connects TRBV19 to TRBJ1-5; D uncertain. CDR1 is LNHDA, CDR2 SQIVND, per germline (reference sequence). V was cut by 3 bases and J by 4 bases, with 13 bases left in between. The CDR3 covers 15 residues. The DNA of the CDR3 is TGTGCCAGTAGTATTAACAGTAGAACTAATCAGCCCCAGCATTTT. Amino acid sequence: CASSINSRTNQPQHF.

This clonotype was counted a few times. The chain combines TRBV19 with TRBJ2-7; a weak D match, TRBD1 (6 bases). Germline CDR1 and CDR2: LNHDA and SQIVND (reference sequence). V dropped 4 bases and J dropped 4 bases, with 17 bases sitting between them. The CDR3 sequence is 15 residues long. CDR3 bases: TGTGCCAGTAGTACCTCAGGGGTACGTAGGTACGAGCAGTACTTC. It is translated as CASSTSGVRRYEQYF.

In its sample, this clonotype was seen a few times. The chain couples TRBV7-8 to TRBJ2-7, with a weak D call TRBD2 (5 bases). V was cut by 1 base and J by 2 bases, with 15 bases left in between. The CDR3 loop spans 16 amino acids. Germline V gives CDR1 SGHVS, CDR2 FQNEAQ. CDR3 bases: TGTGCCAGCAGCTTAGGAGGAGGCAGTGGAGCCTACGAGCAGTACTTC. It is translated as CASSLGGGSGAYEQYF. Full variable domain (outside the CDR3, taken from reference TRBV7-8 and TRBJ2-7): GAGVSQSPRYKVAKRGQDVALRCDPISGHVSLFWYQQALGQGPEFLTYFQNEAQLDKSGLPSDRFFAERPEGSVSTLKIQRTQQEDSAVYLCASSLGGGSGAYEQYFGPGTRLTVT.

Comment on this clonotype: Sequence at one end of the junction differs from germline and may be a read error. This chain links TRBV29-1 with TRBJ2-7, with TRBD2 as a possible D gene (5 bases). Germline-derived CDR1 and CDR2 are SQVTM and ANQGSEA. The CDR3 is 14 residues long. CDR3 amino acids: CASSQSGSEYEQYF. For the CDR3, the DNA is TGTGCCAGCAGTCAGAGCGGATCGGAGTACGAGCAGTACTTC.

A word on this clonotype: This likely comes from a read error, as the CDR3 has no conserved phenylalanine or tryptophan at its end. The rearrangement links TRBV19 to TRBJ2-1; 10 bases match TRBD1. J was trimmed by 4 bases and V by 6 bases; bases with no gene match: 6. Germline V lookup: CDR1 LNHDA, CDR2 SQIVND (reference sequence). The CDR3 has 15 residues. The CDR3 here is CASSWTGGRYNEQFS. CDR3 nucleotides: TGTGCCAGTAGCTGGACAGGGGGTAGGTACAATGAGCAGTTCTCC.

The chain joins TRBV29-1 to TRBJ1-5; 9 bases match TRBD1. Germline V gene data show CDR1 as SQVTM and CDR2 as ANQGSEA. The CDR3 length is 14 residues. J lost 0 bases, V lost 6 bases, and 3 bases had no gene match. CDR3 loop: CSVGTGNSNQPQHF. The CDR3 bases are TGCAGCGTAGGGACAGGGAATAGCAATCAGCCCCAGCATTTT.

V usage is TRBV5-6 and J usage is TRBJ2-1, with 7 bases that match TRBD2. The trim removed 5 bases at V and 9 bases at J, leaving 8 bases unmatched. The CDR3 is made up of 13 amino acids. Germline-derived CDR1 and CDR2 are SGHDT and YYEEEE. Written as DNA, the CDR3 is TGTGCCAGCAGGACCCTCACGGGAGGTGAGCAGTTCTTC. Translating it yields CASRTLTGGEQFF.

V and J are TRBV10-3 and TRBJ1-6, with 7 bases fitting TRBD1. This CDR3 has 16 amino acids. V lost 5 bases, J lost 8 bases, and 12 bases stayed unmatched. Per germline, CDR1 ENHRY and CDR2 SYGVKD. Written as DNA, the CDR3 is TGTGCCATCAGTAGTGCGTTGAGTCAGGGGGATTCACCCCTCCACTTT. It yields the protein CAISSALSQGDSPLHF.

The gene calls are TRBV7-9 and TRBJ1-1; TRBD1 is a possible D gene (5 bases). Trimming stripped 4 bases from V and 7 bases from J, with 10 bases between. This CDR3 spans 12 amino acids. CDR1 is SEHNR and CDR2 is FQNEAQ in the germline V gene (reference sequence). CDR3 nucleotide sequence: TGTGCCAGCAGCTCGAGGGGAGTTGAAGCTTTCTTT. Translated, it gives CASSSRGVEAFF.

The rearrangement joins TRBV10-3 to TRBJ2-1; 8 nucleotides agree with TRBD2. After removal of 4 bases from V and 3 bases from J, the junction contained 8 bases not matched to a gene. Germline CDR1 reads ENHRY; CDR2 reads SYGVKD. The CDR3 is made up of 16 amino acids. The CDR3 here is CAISGERGPHYNEQFF. The CDR3 nucleotides read TGTGCCATCAGTGGCGAGCGGGGGCCCCACTACAATGAGCAGTTCTTC.

The chain links TRBV19 to TRBJ2-5; TRBD2 is a possible D gene (5 bases). Germline V lookup: CDR1 LNHDA, CDR2 SQIVND (reference sequence). Trimming shortened V by 3 bases and J by 5 bases, and 10 bases separated the two germline ends. The CDR3 contains 13 residues. CDR3 amino acids: CASSITRAETQYF. Here the CDR3 DNA reads TGTGCCAGTAGTATTACTAGAGCGGAGACCCAGTACTTC.

The V gene is TRBV7-9, the J gene TRBJ1-6; 7 nucleotides align to TRBD1. V was pared by 8 bases and J by 9 bases, with 7 bases of the junction left unmatched. The CDR3 has 13 amino acids. Per the germline V gene, CDR1 is SEHNR and CDR2 is FQNEAQ (reference sequence). The CDR3, as DNA: TGTGCCAGCGGAGACAGGGTCGGTTCACCCCTCCACTTT. It codes for CASGDRVGSPLHF. The full variable domain, with the rest looked up from reference TRBV7-9 and TRBJ1-6, is DTGVSQNPRHKITKRGQNVTFRCDPISEHNRLYWYRQTLGQGPEFLTYFQNEAQLEKSRLLSDRFSAERPKGSFSTLEIQRTEQGDSAMYLCASGDRVGSPLHFGNGTRLTVT.

This clonotype occurred many times. The J gene is TRBJ1-1, the V gene TRBV4-1; tentative D call: TRBD1 (5 bases). The germline V gene has CDR1 MGHRA and CDR2 YSYEKL. The CDR3 loop spans 13 amino acids. Trimming removed 1 base from V and 11 bases from J, with 14 bases in between. In DNA form, the CDR3 reads TGCGCCAGCAGCCAAGTTTCTGGGGCTTCGGCTTTCTTT. It codes for CASSQVSGASAFF.

The table lists this clonotype with a count of one. The chain uses TRBV2 and TRBJ1-5; D is undetermined. Germline V CDR1 and CDR2: SNHLY, FYNNEI. CDR3 length: 15 amino acids. Trimming took 1 base from V and 1 from J, leaving 8 bases between them. The CDR3 spells CASSEGRISNQPQHF. The CDR3 DNA is TGTGCCAGCAGTGAAGGCAGGATCAGCAATCAGCCCCAGCATTTT.

This chain connects TRBV5-1 to TRBJ1-1; D is uncertain. The CDR3 contains 14 residues. Germline V gene sequence: CDR1 SGHRS, CDR2 YFSETQ. V lost 0 bases, J lost 4 bases, and 10 bases lay in between. The CDR3 sequence is CASSLASGFTEAFF. The DNA for the CDR3 is TGCGCCAGCAGCTTGGCGTCGGGGTTCACTGAAGCTTTCTTT.

This clonotype was seen a single time. The CDR3, as DNA: TGTGCCAGCAGCCCCAGTCCCCAGGGGGATGGCTACACCTTC. Amino acids: CASSPSPQGDGYTF. The V gene is TRBV7-6, the J gene TRBJ1-2; 7 nucleotides line up with TRBD1. V shed 5 bases and J 6 bases; nucleotides not matched to a gene: 9. This CDR3 has 14 amino acids. CDR1 SGHVS and CDR2 FNYEAQ come from the germline V gene.

The rearrangement joins TRBV7-9 to TRBJ2-6; TRBD2 might be the D (6 bases). CDR3 length: 13 residues. The germline gives CDR1 SEHNR, CDR2 FQNEAQ (reference sequence). Trimming removed 1 base from V and 13 bases from J, with 11 bases in between. CDR3 sequence: CASSLGGDLVLTF. The CDR3 nucleotides read TGTGCCAGCAGCTTAGGGGGGGACTTGGTCCTGACTTTC.

The chain employs TRBV25-1 and TRBJ1-1, with D possibly TRBD1 on 6 matching bases. Germline loops: CDR1 MGHDK, CDR2 SYGVNS. With 3 bases removed from V and 3 bases from J, the gap between germline ends came to 14 bases. The CDR3 has 15 amino acids. CDR3 sequence: CASSDATGRHTEAFF. DNA of the CDR3: TGTGCCAGCAGTGACGCCACAGGGCGGCACACTGAAGCTTTCTTT.

The V call is TRBV24-1, the J call TRBJ1-4; 8 bases are a match to TRBD1. Germline trimming cut 7 bases from V and 7 bases from J; bases unmatched to any gene: 13. The CDR3 covers 16 residues. In germline, CDR1 is KGHDR, CDR2 SFDVKD. The CDR3 DNA follows: TGTGCCACCAGCTCAGGGGGCGCGGATCGTTCTGAAAAACTGTTTTTT. It yields the protein CATSSGGADRSEKLFF.